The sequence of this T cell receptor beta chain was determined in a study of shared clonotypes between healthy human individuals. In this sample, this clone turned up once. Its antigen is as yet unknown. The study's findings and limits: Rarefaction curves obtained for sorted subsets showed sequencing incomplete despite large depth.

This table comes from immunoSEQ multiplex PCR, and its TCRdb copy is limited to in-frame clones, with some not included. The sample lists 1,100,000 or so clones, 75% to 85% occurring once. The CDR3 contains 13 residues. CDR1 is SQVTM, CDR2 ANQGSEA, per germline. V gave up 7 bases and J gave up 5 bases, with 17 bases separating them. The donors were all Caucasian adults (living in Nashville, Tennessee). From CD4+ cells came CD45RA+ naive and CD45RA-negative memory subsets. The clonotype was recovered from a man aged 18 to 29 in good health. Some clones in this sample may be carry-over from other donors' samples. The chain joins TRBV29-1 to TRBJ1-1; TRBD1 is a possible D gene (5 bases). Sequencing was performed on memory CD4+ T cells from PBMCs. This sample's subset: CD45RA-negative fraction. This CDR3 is CSAQIGGGTEAFF. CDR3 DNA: TGCAGCGCTCAAATCGGGGGTGGGACTGAAGCTTTCTTT.